This is a list of T cell receptor beta chains from one sample in a study of T cells in narcolepsy. Here immunoSEQ multiplex PCR was the method, and the copy in TCRdb shows in-frame clones only, minus some. The data show over 30,000 clones, around 85% seen once. Sequences were obtained from CD45RA- memory CD4+ T cells from PBMCs. These receptors came from a human donor with narcolepsy. Each CDR3 is given with its conserved first and last residue. The order of the fields is clone size, V gene, J gene, D gene, CDR3 DNA, CDR3 protein. The D gene is left open where the match is weak. Not all rows give a size; the values are once, few, many and, for expanded clones, a class.

clone_size: -
v_call: TRBV10-2
j_call: TRBJ2-7
d_call: TRBD1
cdr3_nt: TGCGCCAGCAGCGACATGGGGACAGACGTTGGGGAGCAGTACTTC
cdr3_aa: CASSDMGTDVGEQYF

clone_size: once
v_call: TRBV9
j_call: TRBJ2-1
d_call: TRBD2
cdr3_nt: TGTGCCAGCAGCGCCCAGACTAGCGGGGGGTGGAATGAGCAGTTCTTC
cdr3_aa: CASSAQTSGGWNEQFF

clone_size: -
v_call: TRBV10-1
j_call: TRBJ2-3
d_call: -
cdr3_nt: TGCGCCAGCAGTGAGTCACCAACAGATACGCAGTATTTT
cdr3_aa: CASSESPTDTQYF

clone_size: -
v_call: TRBV7-2
j_call: TRBJ2-2
d_call: TRBD2
cdr3_nt: TGTGCCAGCAGACCGACTAGCGGCCACACCGGGGAGCTGTTTTTT
cdr3_aa: CASRPTSGHTGELFF

clone_size: -
v_call: TRBV5-1
j_call: TRBJ2-1
d_call: TRBD1
cdr3_nt: TGCGCCAGCAGCGCTCTAGGACAGGATTACAATGAGCAGTTCTTC
cdr3_aa: CASSALGQDYNEQFF

clone_size: -
v_call: TRBV7-6
j_call: TRBJ1-1
d_call: -
cdr3_nt: TGTGCCAGCAGCTTAGATGGGCCTCAGGGTGAAGCTTTCTTT
cdr3_aa: CASSLDGPQGEAFF

clone_size: -
v_call: TRBV18
j_call: TRBJ2-5
d_call: -
cdr3_nt: TGTGCCAGCTCACCCGGGGGATACCAAGAGACCCAGTACTTC
cdr3_aa: CASSPGGYQETQYF

clone_size: -
v_call: TRBV12-5
j_call: TRBJ2-3
d_call: TRBD1
cdr3_nt: TGTGCTAGTGGTCCCGGACAGGGGGCAGATACGCAGTATTTT
cdr3_aa: CASGPGQGADTQYF

clone_size: few
v_call: TRBV19
j_call: TRBJ1-5
d_call: -
cdr3_nt: TGTGCCAGTAGTATATGGGGTCAGTCCCCAGCATTT
cdr3_aa: CASSIWGQSPAF

clone_size: -
v_call: TRBV29-1
j_call: TRBJ2-3
d_call: -
cdr3_nt: TGCAGCGCCGCCCGCAGGGGAGATACGCAGTATTTT
cdr3_aa: CSAARRGDTQYF

clone_size: -
v_call: TRBV5-1
j_call: TRBJ2-5
d_call: -
cdr3_nt: TGCGCCAGCAGCAGGGACGCAGAGACCCAGTACTTC
cdr3_aa: CASSRDAETQYF

clone_size: -
v_call: TRBV19
j_call: TRBJ1-1
d_call: TRBD1
cdr3_nt: TGTGCCAGTAGAAAGACCGGCCTACAGGGGCGCTTTGAAGCTTTCTTT
cdr3_aa: CASRKTGLQGRFEAFF

clone_size: -
v_call: TRBV29-1
j_call: TRBJ2-7
d_call: -
cdr3_nt: TGCAGCGTGGCGACAGGTCCCTACGAGCAGTACTTC
cdr3_aa: CSVATGPYEQYF

clone_size: -
v_call: TRBV11-2
j_call: TRBJ1-2
d_call: TRBD1
cdr3_nt: TGTGCCAGCAGCTTAAAGGCCGGACAGGGTTTCGGCTACACCTTC
cdr3_aa: CASSLKAGQGFGYTF

clone_size: -
v_call: TRBV15
j_call: TRBJ1-1
d_call: -
cdr3_nt: TGTGCCACCAGCAGAGGAGACAGGAACACTGAAGCTTTCTTT
cdr3_aa: CATSRGDRNTEAFF

clone_size: -
v_call: TRBV7-2
j_call: TRBJ1-1
d_call: -
cdr3_nt: TGTGCCAGCAGTCTGTCGGGTGGGCGGACTGAAGCTTTCTTT
cdr3_aa: CASSLSGGRTEAFF

clone_size: -
v_call: TRBV4-2
j_call: TRBJ2-3
d_call: -
cdr3_nt: TGTGCCAGCAGCCAGAATCTACAGGCCACAGATACGCAGTATTTT
cdr3_aa: CASSQNLQATDTQYF

clone_size: -
v_call: TRBV7-3
j_call: TRBJ2-5
d_call: TRBD2
cdr3_nt: TGTGCCAGCAGCTGGGCTAGCGGGGGGCAAGAGACCCAGTACTTC
cdr3_aa: CASSWASGGQETQYF

clone_size: -
v_call: TRBV5-1
j_call: TRBJ2-2
d_call: -
cdr3_nt: TGCGCCAGCAGCTTGGGAAGGGCGAACACCGGGGAGCTGTTTTTT
cdr3_aa: CASSLGRANTGELFF

clone_size: -
v_call: TRBV19
j_call: TRBJ1-2
d_call: TRBD1
cdr3_nt: TGTGCCAGTAGTATCTGGACAGGCCCAAGAAACTATGGCTACACCTTC
cdr3_aa: CASSIWTGPRNYGYTF

clone_size: -
v_call: TRBV30
j_call: TRBJ2-3
d_call: -
cdr3_nt: TGTGCCTGGAGTGTAAGGACCTCCTCCACAGATACGCAGTATTTT
cdr3_aa: CAWSVRTSSTDTQYF

clone_size: -
v_call: TRBV4-2
j_call: TRBJ2-7
d_call: TRBD2
cdr3_nt: TGTGCCAGCAGCCAAGAAGAGCGGGGGCCCCACGAGCAGTACTTC
cdr3_aa: CASSQEERGPHEQYF

clone_size: -
v_call: TRBV4-3
j_call: TRBJ2-2
d_call: TRBD2
cdr3_nt: TGCGCCAGCAGCCAAGCCCCTAGCGGGGGGAACACCGGGGAGCTGTTTTTT
cdr3_aa: CASSQAPSGGNTGELFF

clone_size: -
v_call: TRBV7-3
j_call: TRBJ2-5
d_call: -
cdr3_nt: TGTGCCAGCAGCTTAAACGGGGGAAAAGAGACCCAGTACTTC
cdr3_aa: CASSLNGGKETQYF

clone_size: -
v_call: TRBV28
j_call: TRBJ2-3
d_call: -
cdr3_nt: TGTGCCAGCAGTTTTGCAGGGGCTAGCACAGATACGCAGTATTTT
cdr3_aa: CASSFAGASTDTQYF

clone_size: -
v_call: TRBV9
j_call: TRBJ1-1
d_call: -
cdr3_nt: TGTGCCAGCAGCGTAGGAGGGGGGGCTGGTGAAGCTTTCTTT
cdr3_aa: CASSVGGGAGEAFF

clone_size: -
v_call: TRBV7-8
j_call: TRBJ1-2
d_call: -
cdr3_nt: TGTGCCAGCAGCTTAGCGCTTGGACGAAACTATGGCTACACCTTC
cdr3_aa: CASSLALGRNYGYTF

clone_size: -
v_call: TRBV15
j_call: TRBJ2-7
d_call: -
cdr3_nt: TGTGCCACCAGCAGAGGGGCCATAGGGGCAAACTACGAGCAGTACTTC
cdr3_aa: CATSRGAIGANYEQYF

clone_size: -
v_call: TRBV27
j_call: TRBJ2-3
d_call: TRBD1
cdr3_nt: TGTGCCAGCAGTTCCCCGGACAGGGTGGTTATTGGCACAGATACGCAGTATTTT
cdr3_aa: CASSSPDRVVIGTDTQYF

clone_size: -
v_call: TRBV7-2
j_call: TRBJ2-1
d_call: -
cdr3_nt: TGTGCCAGCAGCTTAGAAGGCGACCCCGCCTACAATGAGCAGTTCTTC
cdr3_aa: CASSLEGDPAYNEQFF

clone_size: -
v_call: TRBV5-6
j_call: TRBJ1-5
d_call: -
cdr3_nt: TGTGCCAGCAGCCGAAAGGGGGGTTTCCAGCCCCAGCATTTT
cdr3_aa: CASSRKGGFQPQHF